The 25 T cell receptor beta chains presented below share a single source sample, sequenced in a study of blood T cell repertoires in COVID-19 (TCRdb year 2020). Libraries came from the immunoSEQ multiplex PCR assay. Entries here come from immuneACCESS through TCRdb and include only in-frame sequences with V and J called. Some clones fail to appear in such tables; in the studies checked, an unresolved V gene covers under half of the shortfall, and the cause of the remainder is unknown. Counted in this sample were about 380,000 clones; more than 70% of them appeared once. The ten largest account for 1% to 1.5% of the sample. The specimen sequenced was PBMCs or T cells enriched from blood (not recorded which). Receptors were obtained from a man aged 25 to 40 who had recovered from COVID-19.

The count of this clone is one. The chain joins TRBV7-2 to TRBJ1-1; D remains ambiguous. V shed 6 bases and J shed 1 base, with 6 bases lying between them. The CDR3 runs to 12 residues. CDR1 and CDR2 (germline): SGHTA, FQGNSA. The CDR3 region is CASRSRNTEAFF. The CDR3 DNA is TGTGCCAGCAGGTCCAGGAACACTGAAGCTTTCTTT.

The rearrangement joins TRBV30 to TRBJ1-6; 9 nucleotides match TRBD1. The CDR3 loop spans 16 amino acids. Germline V gene data show CDR1 as GTSNPN and CDR2 as SVGIG (reference sequence). Unmatched junction bases numbered 9, after V lost 3 bases and J lost 6 bases. DNA for the CDR3: TGTGCCTGGAGCCTGGACAGGGGAAGGTCTAATTCACCCCTCCACTTT. It encodes CAWSLDRGRSNSPLHF.

V gene TRBV7-2 combines with J gene TRBJ1-5; weak D call: TRBD1 (5 bases). The CDR3 is 17 amino acids. Between the trimmed V and J ends, which lost 5 bases and 0 bases, there was a span of 17 bases. The germline V gene encodes CDR1 SGHTA and CDR2 FQGNSA. CDR3 region: CASSPWQGIYSNQPQHF. CDR3 in DNA: TGTGCCAGCAGCCCCTGGCAGGGAATTTATAGCAATCAGCCCCAGCATTTT.

V and J are TRBV9 and TRBJ1-2; no clear D. The CDR3 sequence is 13 residues long. The V gene lost 0 bases and the J gene lost 6 bases, with 9 bases spanning the gap. The germline V gene encodes CDR1 SGDLS and CDR2 YYNGEE. The CDR3 coding sequence is TGTGCCAGCAGCGTAGTGTCCAGGAATGGCTACACCTTC. Translated, it gives CASSVVSRNGYTF. Full variable domain (remainder filled in from reference TRBV9 and TRBJ1-2): DSGVTQTPKHLITATGQRVTLRCSPRSGDLSVYWYQQSLDQGLQFLIQYYNGEERAKGNILERFSAQQFPDLHSELNLSSLELGDSALYFCASSVVSRNGYTFGSGTRLTVV.

The chain employs TRBV13 and TRBJ1-2; D uncertain. The V and J ends lost 3 bases and 5 bases respectively, with 10 bases between them. The length of the CDR3 is 13 residues. Germline V CDR1 and CDR2: PRHDT, FYEKMQ (reference sequence). The CDR3 spells CASSFGSTYGYTF. CDR3 DNA: TGTGCCAGCAGCTTCGGTAGCACTTATGGCTACACCTTC.

This sequence joins TRBV7-9 and TRBJ2-7, with TRBD2 as a possible D gene (6 bases). Trimming shortened V by 1 base and J by 3 bases, and 10 bases separated the two germline ends. Germline CDR1 SEHNR, CDR2 FQNEAQ (reference sequence). This CDR3 is built from 14 residues. CDR3 loop: CASSLGGLLYEQYF. The DNA for the CDR3 is TGTGCCAGCAGCTTAGGGGGACTCCTCTACGAGCAGTACTTC.

Details on this clone: This sample includes further DNA sequences coding for the same CDR3. The V gene is TRBV6-5, the J gene TRBJ1-1; the match to TRBD1 covers 11 bases. Germline assignment: CDR1 MNHEY and CDR2 SVGAGI. J gave up 5 bases and V 6 bases, and 2 bases lay outside the gene matches. This CDR3 region has 13 residues. CDR3 residues: CASSGTGGTEAFF. CDR3 DNA: TGTGCCAGCAGCGGGACAGGGGGGACTGAAGCTTTCTTT.

The rearrangement links TRBV10-1 to TRBJ1-1; no clear D. V shed 3 bases and J shed 2 bases, with 10 bases lying between them. Germline values: CDR1 WNHNN, CDR2 SYGVQD (reference sequence). CDR3 length: 14 amino acids. CDR3 amino acids: CASSDGSGNTEAFF. DNA for the CDR3: TGCGCCAGCAGTGACGGTTCGGGAAACACTGAAGCTTTCTTT.

The rearrangement joins TRBV7-2 to TRBJ2-7; a weak D match, TRBD2 (5 bases). CDR1 and CDR2 (germline): SGHTA, FQGNSA. CDR3 length: 15 amino acids. V was shortened by 5 bases and J by 2 bases, with 16 bases between the two germline ends. In DNA form, the CDR3 reads TGTGCCAGCAGCCCGAGTCGGGATCTAACCTACGAGCAGTACTTC. Its protein is CASSPSRDLTYEQYF.

The CDR3 here is CASSFLDSNYGYTF. CDR3 DNA sequence: TGCGCCAGCAGCTTCCTCGACAGCAACTATGGCTACACCTTC. The chain recombines TRBV5-1 with TRBJ1-2; D possibly corresponds to TRBD1 (5 bases). Trimming removed 2 bases from V and 2 bases from J, with 10 bases in between. CDR1 SGHRS and CDR2 YFSETQ come from the germline V gene. The CDR3 totals 14 residues.

The CDR3 DNA sequence: TGTGCCAGCTCACCGTCGGGACACCAAAATTCACCCCTCCACTTT. This sequence encodes CASSPSGHQNSPLHF. The chain recombines TRBV18 with TRBJ1-6; D might be TRBD1 (6 bases). The germline V and J ends were trimmed by 3 bases and 7 bases, with 13 bases remaining between them. Germline CDR1 is KGHSH and CDR2 is LQKENI. The CDR3 has 15 residues.

J is TRBJ1-5 and V is TRBV19; 8 nucleotides line up with TRBD1. With V trimmed by 6 bases and J by 4 bases, 2 bases remained unmatched. Germline lookup yields CDR1 LNHDA and CDR2 SQIVND (reference sequence). The CDR3 runs 13 residues. CDR3 bases: TGTGCCAGTAGGGACAGGGCTAATCAGCCCCAGCATTTT. It specifies CASRDRANQPQHF.

V gene TRBV19 combines with J gene TRBJ2-5; maybe TRBD2 (5 bases). V lost 6 bases, J lost 2 bases, and 19 bases lay in between. Germline assignment: CDR1 LNHDA and CDR2 SQIVND (reference sequence). The CDR3 is made up of 16 amino acids. CDR3 sequence: CASSVGLLPGQETQYF. CDR3 bases: TGTGCCAGTAGCGTCGGTTTGCTGCCGGGGCAAGAGACCCAGTACTTC.

The gene calls are TRBV15 and TRBJ1-1, with D perhaps TRBD1 (6 bases). Germline-derived CDR1 and CDR2 are LNHNV and YYDKDF (reference sequence). This CDR3 spans 15 amino acids. The V end lost 1 base, the J end lost 7 bases, and 16 bases lay between the germline ends. The CDR3 loop reads CATSRGGGGAVEAFF. The CDR3 DNA reads TGTGCCACCAGCAGAGGAGGTGGGGGGGCGGTTGAAGCTTTCTTT.

The chain combines TRBV7-6 with TRBJ2-1, with 7 bases identical to TRBD1. Germline CDR1 is SGHVS and CDR2 is FNYEAQ. Trimming removed 5 bases from V and 2 bases from J; junction bases left unmatched: 9. This CDR3 comprises 16 residues. The CDR3 protein is CASSPETGDPYNEQFF. For the CDR3, the DNA is TGTGCCAGCAGCCCCGAAACAGGGGACCCCTACAATGAGCAGTTCTTC.

The V call is TRBV5-1, the J call TRBJ2-1; the match to TRBD2 covers 13 bases. With V trimmed by 0 bases and J by 9 bases, 6 bases remained unmatched. In germline, CDR1 is SGHRS, CDR2 YFSETQ. CDR3 length: 16 amino acids. The CDR3 DNA sequence: TGCGCCAGCAGCTTGGGGGGACTAGCGGGGCCTATTGAGCAGTTCTTC. Protein product: CASSLGGLAGPIEQFF.

This clone was recorded a few times. The chain is built from TRBV30 and TRBJ2-7; TRBD1 matches at 10 bases. This CDR3 comprises 14 residues. Germline V gene sequence: CDR1 GTSNPN, CDR2 SVGIG (reference sequence). The junction had 9 bases not matched to a gene; V was cut back by 4 bases and J by 6 bases. The CDR3 nucleotides are TGTGCCTGGACTGCGGGGACAGGGGTAGGCGAGCAGTACTTC. It specifies CAWTAGTGVGEQYF.

This clone occurred once. The chain carries TRBV13 and TRBJ2-6; the D is unclear. The ends were cut back, 5 bases at V and 0 bases at J, with 8 bases in the middle. The CDR3 runs 15 residues. Germline V gene sequence: CDR1 PRHDT, CDR2 FYEKMQ (reference sequence). DNA for the CDR3: TGTGCCAGCAGCCTTCCAGGCTCTGGGGCCAACGTCCTGACTTTC. Translation gives CASSLPGSGANVLTF.

In this sample, this clone turned up once. The V gene is TRBV30, the J gene TRBJ1-5; no clear D gene. Germline assignment: CDR1 GTSNPN and CDR2 SVGIG (reference sequence). CDR3 size: 12 residues. Trimming removed 2 bases at V and 4 bases at J, with 6 bases between. CDR3 coding DNA: TGTGCCTGGAGTCCGGGAAATCAGCCCCAGCATTTT. It codes for CAWSPGNQPQHF.

The CDR3 loop is CASSWTGSEAFF. The CDR3 nucleotides read TGTGCCAGCAGCTGGACAGGGAGCGAAGCTTTCTTT. This chain connects TRBV5-8 to TRBJ1-1, with TRBD1 matching over 8 bases. CDR1 is SGHTS, CDR2 YDEGEE, per germline. V trimming: 3 bases; J trimming: 8 bases; junction bases outside the gene matches: 3. The CDR3 runs 12 residues.

The chain uses TRBV5-4 and TRBJ2-3; weak D call: TRBD1 (5 bases). The ends were cut back, 1 base at V and 3 bases at J, with 12 bases in the middle. CDR3 length equals 15 residues. Germline V gene lookup returns CDR1 SGHNT and CDR2 YYREEE (reference sequence). The CDR3 sequence: CASSLKQQGTDTQYF. As DNA, the CDR3 is TGTGCCAGCAGCTTGAAACAGCAGGGAACAGATACGCAGTATTTT.

This clone has just a few counts. The same CDR3 is also encoded by other DNA sequences in this sample. The chain recombines TRBV12-3 or TRBV12-4 with TRBJ1-2; maybe TRBD1 (5 bases). V gave up 3 bases and J gave up 5 bases, with 10 bases separating them. The CDR3 length is 13 residues. Here the CDR3 reads CASSLGGPYGYTF. The CDR3 nucleotides read TGTGCCAGCAGTTTGGGGGGTCCGTATGGCTACACCTTC.

This chain uses TRBV5-1 with TRBJ2-2, with 7 bases identical to TRBD1. The CDR3 extends over 17 amino acids. The J segment lost 3 bases and the V segment lost 1 base, leaving 9 bases of the junction unmatched. Germline lookup yields CDR1 SGHRS and CDR2 YFSETQ. The CDR3 sequence is CASSLSNRQGYTGELFF. In DNA form, the CDR3 reads TGCGCCAGCAGCTTGAGTAATAGACAGGGTTACACCGGGGAGCTGTTTTTT.

There are a few counts of this clone. Other nucleotide sequences in the sample specify the same CDR3. This chain links TRBV30 with TRBJ2-5; the match to TRBD2 covers 7 bases. The CDR3 length is 12 residues. The V segment lost 1 base and the J segment 4 bases; nucleotides outside the gene matches: 0. Germline V lookup: CDR1 GTSNPN, CDR2 SVGIG (reference sequence). The CDR3 DNA reads TGTGCCTGGAGTGCGGGGGGAGAGACCCAGTACTTC. It yields the protein CAWSAGGETQYF.

V usage is TRBV5-1 and J usage is TRBJ2-3, with D unresolved. The CDR3 runs to 14 residues. Per the germline V gene, CDR1 is SGHRS and CDR2 is YFSETQ. The V end was cut by 4 bases, the J end by 1 base, with 10 bases between. CDR3 in amino acids: CASSPGSGTDTQYF. The CDR3 DNA reads as TGCGCCAGCAGCCCGGGTTCCGGCACAGATACGCAGTATTTT. The full variable domain, its missing parts supplied by reference TRBV5-1 and TRBJ2-3, is KAGVTQTPRYLIKTRGQQVTLSCSPISGHRSVSWYQQTPGQGLQFLFEYFSETQRNKGNFPGRFSGRQFSNSRSEMNVSTLELGDSALYLCASSPGSGTDTQYFGPGTRLTVL.